Below, 17 T cell receptor beta chains from the same sample are listed, as sequenced in a study of blood T cell repertoires in COVID-19. Libraries were prepared by immunoSEQ multiplex PCR; TCRdb keeps only in-frame clonotypes and omits some of them. The sample comprises more than 200,000 clones, roughly 90% of which are singletons, and 1.5% to 2% rests with the top ten. Material: peripheral blood. These receptors were obtained from a man younger than 45 with active or convalescent COVID-19.

The genes are TRBV6-5 and TRBJ2-2, with D possibly being TRBD1 (6 bases). Germline CDR1 reads MNHEY; CDR2 reads SVGAGI. V was trimmed by 7 bases and J by 7 bases, leaving 19 bases between them. The CDR3 extends over 15 amino acids. The CDR3 region has the DNA TGTGCCAGCACCCTTGACAGGCCCCTCGGCGGGGAGCTGTTTTTT. Its protein product is CASTLDRPLGGELFF.

The chain links TRBV18 to TRBJ2-3; D is possibly TRBD2 (6 bases). The CDR3 contains 17 residues. Germline lookup yields CDR1 KGHSH and CDR2 LQKENI. Between the trimmed V and J ends, which lost 5 bases and 6 bases, there was a span of 24 bases. CDR3 nucleotide sequence: TGTGCCAGCTCAAACTACCTCCGGGACTCCTCCTCCGATACGCAGTATTTT. Translating it yields CASSNYLRDSSSDTQYF.

This chain uses TRBV7-6 with TRBJ1-2; D gene uncertain. The CDR3 spans 14 residues. Trimming cost V 1 base and J 7 bases, with 13 bases left between them. Per the germline V gene, CDR1 is SGHVS and CDR2 is FNYEAQ. CDR3 residues: CASSLGEGIGGYTF. CDR3 sequence (DNA): TGTGCCAGCAGCTTAGGGGAGGGTATTGGTGGCTACACCTTC.

J is TRBJ2-1 and V is TRBV9; weak D call: TRBD1 (6 bases). Germline lookup yields CDR1 SGDLS and CDR2 YYNGEE. This CDR3 region has 15 residues. V dropped 3 bases and J dropped 3 bases, with 13 bases sitting between them. The CDR3 loop is CASSGADRNYNEQFF. Here the CDR3 DNA reads TGTGCCAGCAGCGGGGCGGACAGAAACTACAATGAGCAGTTCTTC.

The chain is built from TRBV24-1 and TRBJ2-5; D remains ambiguous. The germline CDR1 and CDR2 sequences are KGHDR and SFDVKD. Trimming cost V 11 bases and J 1 base, with 13 bases left between them. The CDR3 loop spans 13 amino acids. The CDR3 DNA reads as TGTGCCAGACCGGTCCAGGCCCAAGAGACCCAGTACTTC. Translated, it gives CARPVQAQETQYF.

The rearrangement links TRBV15 to TRBJ2-1; 12 bases are shared with TRBD1. The CDR3 runs 18 residues. V gave up 3 bases and J gave up 2 bases; unmatched junction bases: 8. The germline V gene has CDR1 LNHNV and CDR2 YYDKDF (reference sequence). Here the CDR3 DNA reads TGTGCCACCAGCAGGGGGGACAGGGGGCGGATTGCCTACAATGAGCAGTTCTTC. Translation: CATSRGDRGRIAYNEQFF.

The CDR3 bases are TGTGCCAGCACGGACAGGTACTCTGGAAACACCATATATTTT. Its translation is CASTDRYSGNTIYF. The chain uses TRBV19 and TRBJ1-3; 7 bases map to TRBD1. Germline lookup yields CDR1 LNHDA and CDR2 SQIVND (reference sequence). V shed 9 bases and J 0 bases; nucleotides not matched to a gene: 5. The CDR3 has 14 amino acids.

The rearrangement uses TRBV2 and TRBJ1-1, with D perhaps matching TRBD1 (5 bases). The CDR3 has 11 amino acids. The ends were cut back, 8 bases at V and 1 base at J, with 5 bases in the middle. The germline V gene has CDR1 SNHLY and CDR2 FYNNEI. The CDR3 loop is CASQGNTEAFF. The CDR3 region has the DNA TGTGCCAGCCAGGGGAACACTGAAGCTTTCTTT.

The rearrangement joins TRBV2 to TRBJ2-7; D call uncertain. The CDR3 has 11 amino acids. Germline V CDR1 and CDR2: SNHLY, FYNNEI. V lost 7 bases and J lost 3, with 7 bases in between. For the CDR3, the DNA is TGTGCCAGCATACTCCACTACGAGCAGTACTTC. This gives the protein CASILHYEQYF.

The rearrangement uses TRBV4-3 and TRBJ1-4; 10 bases align to TRBD1. V lost 3 bases and J lost 6; bases outside the gene matches: 4. The CDR3 has 15 residues. Germline V lookup: CDR1 LGHNA, CDR2 YSLEER. The CDR3 loop reads CASSHPGTGDEKLFF. The CDR3 region has the DNA TGCGCCAGCAGCCATCCCGGGACAGGGGATGAAAAACTGTTTTTT.

This clone was counted a single time. The chain employs TRBV11-2 and TRBJ2-1; TRBD1 agrees at 8 bases. CDR1 is SGHAT, CDR2 FQNNGV, per germline. The CDR3 runs 14 residues. J gave up 6 bases and V 4 bases, and 5 bases lay outside the gene matches. The CDR3 nucleotides read TGTGCCAGCAGCTCCCTGGACAGGGTCAATGAGCAGTTCTTC. It translates to CASSSLDRVNEQFF.

The chain couples TRBV4-1 to TRBJ2-1; 10 bases map to TRBD2. With 2 bases clipped from V and 7 bases from J, the junction kept 8 bases outside the gene matches. The CDR3 has 16 residues. The V gene's germline CDR1 is MGHRA and CDR2 YSYEKL. The CDR3 region is CASSQLGAGGQNEQFF. CDR3 nucleotides: TGCGCCAGCAGCCAACTTGGAGCGGGGGGGCAGAATGAGCAGTTCTTC.

The rearrangement links TRBV27 to TRBJ1-2; TRBD1 matches at 9 bases. The CDR3 length is 16 residues. Germline assignment: CDR1 MNHEY and CDR2 SMNVEV (reference sequence). Trimming removed 5 bases from V and 8 bases from J; junction bases left unmatched: 15. The CDR3 loop is CASSPAAGTGLYGYTF. For the CDR3, the DNA is TGTGCCAGCAGTCCCGCCGCCGGGACAGGGCTTTACGGCTACACCTTC.

This chain joins TRBV11-3 and TRBJ2-7, with 12 bases matching TRBD1. Germline lookup yields CDR1 SGHNT and CDR2 YENEEA. V lost 5 bases to trimming and J lost 5 bases; unmatched junction nucleotides: 7. The CDR3 consists of 15 residues. As DNA, the CDR3 is TGTGCCAGCAGCAATCTGGGACAGGGGGCCAACGAGCAGTACTTC. Translation gives CASSNLGQGANEQYF.

The genes are TRBV27 and TRBJ1-1; 10 bases align to TRBD1. J lost 1 base, V lost 8 bases, and 13 bases had no gene match. The CDR3 consists of 17 residues. Germline loops: CDR1 MNHEY, CDR2 SMNVEV (reference sequence). The CDR3 sequence: CASFSGQGHYSNTEAFF. CDR3 nucleotides: TGTGCCAGCTTTTCGGGACAGGGGCACTACTCGAACACTGAAGCTTTCTTT.

The CDR3 protein is CASSQIDLATGILYEQYF. In nucleotides, the CDR3 is TGCGCCAGCAGCCAAATAGACCTCGCGACAGGGATTCTCTACGAGCAGTACTTC. J is TRBJ2-7 and V is TRBV4-1; the match to TRBD1 covers 7 bases. This CDR3 spans 18 amino acids. Germline CDR1 reads MGHRA; CDR2 reads YSYEKL. The junction had 16 bases not matched to a gene; V was cut back by 2 bases and J by 3 bases.

The J gene is TRBJ2-1, the V gene TRBV4-2, with D tentatively TRBD1 (5 bases). This CDR3 has 14 amino acids. V lost 7 bases, J lost 7 bases, and 17 bases lay in between. The germline V gene has CDR1 LGHNA and CDR2 YNFKEQ. CDR3 nucleotides: TGTGCCAGCACCAGAGCAATCCAGGGAAATGAGCAGTTCTTC. This translates into CASTRAIQGNEQFF.